The rows below give T cell receptor beta chains drawn from one sample of a study of identical twins. Each CDR3 protein is one row after TCRdb ran MiXCR on the 5' RACE reads. Here the sample spans about 200,000 distinct CDR3 sequences, approximately 9% being singletons. What was sequenced was memory (CD45RO+) T cells sorted from blood. All receptors come from a woman in her late teens or twenties in good health. Both conserved end residues are part of each CDR3. Each record gives: CDR3 length, D gene, clone size, J gene, V gene, CDR3 protein, CDR3 DNA. D genes are given only for firm matches. Clone size, where shown, is once, few, many, or a class for clones that have expanded.

>19|TRBD2|few|TRBJ2-1|TRBV12-3/TRBV12-4
CASSFERSGRARGYNEQFF
TGTGCCAGCAGTTTTGAGCGTAGCGGGAGGGCCCGAGGATACAATGAGCAGTTCTTC
>15|TRBD1|-|TRBJ1-4|TRBV18
CASSRGQGDSEKLFF
TGTGCCAGCTCACGGGGACAGGGAGATTCCGAAAAACTGTTTTTT
>15|TRBD2|few|TRBJ2-2|TRBV5-1
CASSPLRGGGGELFF
TGCGCCAGCAGCCCCCTCCGCGGGGGGGGCGGGGAGCTGTTTTTT
>13|-|few|TRBJ2-2|TRBV10-3
CATGDPNTGELFF
TGTGCCACTGGGGACCCAAACACCGGGGAGCTGTTTTTT
>14|-|-|TRBJ1-5|TRBV18
CASSPGQGSQPQHF
TGTGCCAGCTCACCGGGCCAGGGAAGTCAGCCCCAGCATTTT
>15|-|many|TRBJ2-7|TRBV12-3/TRBV12-4
CASSTGGRETYEQYF
TGTGCCAGCAGTACCGGTGGCCGGGAGACGTACGAGCAGTACTTC
>13|-|few|TRBJ2-3|TRBV15
CATSRIAGDTQYF
TGTGCCACCAGCCGTATTGCGGGAGATACGCAGTATTTT
>16|-|-|TRBJ2-6|TRBV6-5
CASSWGTFIGANVLTF
TGTGCCAGCAGTTGGGGGACATTCATCGGGGCCAACGTCCTGACTTTC
>15|-|few|TRBJ2-3|TRBV20-1
CSAWPGSGSTDTQYF
TGCAGTGCTTGGCCTGGGAGCGGGAGCACAGATACGCAGTATTTT
>12|-|-|TRBJ1-1|TRBV20-1
CSAAGMNTEAFF
TGCAGTGCTGCAGGGATGAACACTGAAGCTTTCTTT
>13|-|many|TRBJ2-3|TRBV20-1
CSARPSSTDTQYF
TGCAGTGCTAGGCCATCTAGCACAGATACGCAGTATTTT
>16|-|many|TRBJ1-5|TRBV7-8
CASSLASTLSNQPQHF
TGTGCCAGCAGCTTAGCGTCCACCTTGAGCAATCAGCCCCAGCATTTT
>15|TRBD2|-|TRBJ2-1|TRBV4-3
CASSPLAGIPNEQFF
TGCGCCAGCAGCCCACTAGCGGGAATACCCAATGAGCAGTTCTTC
>14|TRBD1|-|TRBJ1-6|TRBV25-1
CASSVTGADSPLHF
TGTGCCAGCAGTGTGACAGGGGCAGATTCACCCCTCCACTTT
>13|-|-|TRBJ2-3|TRBV10-1
CASAWGPSDTQYF
TGCGCCAGCGCTTGGGGTCCGTCAGATACGCAGTATTTT
>14|-|-|TRBJ2-7|TRBV20-1
CSARGAGTGYEQYF
TGCAGTGCTAGAGGTGCCGGGACGGGCTACGAGCAGTACTTC
>13|-|-|TRBJ1-1|TRBV11-3
CASRVTDNTEAFF
TGTGCCAGCAGGGTGACAGACAACACTGAAGCTTTCTTT
>16|TRBD2|many|TRBJ2-3|TRBV12-3/TRBV12-4
CASSFVRLAGVNTQYF
TGTGCCAGCAGTTTCGTAAGACTAGCGGGAGTAAATACGCAGTATTTT
>13|-|few|TRBJ1-2|TRBV6-1
CASTRDPNYGYTF
TGTGCCAGCACACGGGACCCTAACTATGGCTACACCTTC
>11|-|-|TRBJ1-1|TRBV20-1
CSARDWAEAFF
TGCAGTGCTAGAGATTGGGCTGAAGCTTTCTTT
>15|-|-|TRBJ2-5|TRBV4-1
CASSPSGGIQETQYF
TGCGCCAGCAGCCCCAGCGGAGGGATCCAAGAGACCCAGTACTTC
>13|-|many|TRBJ2-3|TRBV9
CASSTPTPDTQYF
TGTGCCAGCAGCACGCCGACGCCAGATACGCAGTATTTT
>19|TRBD2|-|TRBJ2-4|TRBV11-2
CASSTVRRLAEAAKNIQYF
TGTGCCAGCAGCACCGTCCGGAGACTAGCGGAAGCTGCCAAAAACATTCAGTACTTC
>17|TRBD1|many|TRBJ1-2|TRBV12-3/TRBV12-4
CASSFLRSGQGPNGYTF
TGTGCCAGCAGTTTCCTCAGATCGGGACAGGGGCCCAATGGCTACACCTTC
>14|-|many|TRBJ1-1|TRBV12-3/TRBV12-4
CASSRSGMMTEAFF
TGTGCCAGCAGCCGCTCTGGGATGATGACTGAAGCTTTCTTT
>15|-|-|TRBJ2-7|TRBV5-4
CASSLGGHKQNEQYF
TGTGCCAGCAGCTTGGGGGGACACAAGCAAAACGAGCAGTACTTC
>14|-|few|TRBJ2-5|TRBV29-1
CSVEAPGLGETQYF
TGCAGCGTTGAAGCCCCTGGTCTAGGGGAGACCCAGTACTTC
>14|-|few|TRBJ2-7|TRBV12-3/TRBV12-4
CASSLRGVIDEQYF
TGTGCCAGCAGTTTAAGAGGTGTAATCGACGAGCAGTACTTC
>12|-|-|TRBJ2-3|TRBV18
CASSTQTDTQYF
TGTGCCAGCTCAACCCAGACAGATACGCAGTATTTT
>15|-|-|TRBJ2-1|TRBV20-1
CSARATARSYNEQFF
TGCAGTGCTAGAGCGACCGCGCGCTCCTACAATGAGCAGTTCTTC
>13|-|many|TRBJ2-1|TRBV24-1
CATGVAGRNEQFF
TGTGCCACCGGGGTCGCAGGGAGGAATGAGCAGTTCTTC
>13|-|-|TRBJ2-7|TRBV7-9
CASSTSGRDEQYF
TGTGCCAGCAGCACGTCAGGTAGGGACGAGCAGTACTTC
>15|TRBD2|many|TRBJ2-1|TRBV20-1
CSARKGSGGRNEQFF
TGCAGTGCTAGAAAGGGTAGCGGGGGAAGAAATGAGCAGTTCTTC
>12|-|-|TRBJ2-3|TRBV3-1
CASSQDRDTQYF
TGTGCCAGCAGCCAAGATAGAGATACGCAGTATTTT
>14|-|-|TRBJ2-3|TRBV20-1
CSVRLLGSTDTQYF
TGCAGTGTTCGACTACTGGGGAGCACAGATACGCAGTATTTT
>12|-|many|TRBJ1-1|TRBV11-2
CASRRRNTEAFF
TGTGCCAGCAGGCGACGGAACACTGAAGCTTTCTTT
>14|-|-|TRBJ2-5|TRBV29-1
CSARWEWRAETQYF
TGCAGCGCCCGGTGGGAGTGGCGGGCGGAGACCCAGTACTTC
>15|-|many|TRBJ2-1|TRBV20-1
CSASQGTPPLNEQFF
TGCAGTGCTAGTCAAGGGACACCTCCTCTCAATGAGCAGTTCTTC
>13|-|-|TRBJ2-3|TRBV2
CASIRSWGDTQYF
TGTGCCAGCATCCGAAGCTGGGGAGATACGCAGTATTTT
>14|-|few|TRBJ2-3|TRBV4-3
CASSQDIGTDTQYF
TGCGCCAGCAGCCAAGATATTGGCACAGATACGCAGTATTTT
>15|-|few|TRBJ2-3|TRBV20-1
CSARDHGANTDTQYF
TGCAGTGCTAGAGACCACGGGGCTAACACAGATACGCAGTATTTT
>15|-|-|TRBJ2-3|TRBV19
CASSGRTGATDTQYF
TGTGCCAGTAGTGGGAGGACCGGGGCCACAGATACGCAGTATTTT
>13|TRBD1|-|TRBJ1-1|TRBV3-1
CASSLLTGGEAFF
TGTGCCAGCAGCCTGCTGACAGGGGGCGAAGCTTTCTTT
>13|-|few|TRBJ1-1|TRBV14
CASSQEWNTEAFF
TGTGCCAGCAGCCAAGAATGGAACACTGAAGCTTTCTTT
>13|-|-|TRBJ2-1|TRBV20-1
CSARESSYNEQFF
TGCAGTGCTAGAGAGTCCTCCTACAATGAGCAGTTCTTC
>20|TRBD2|-|TRBJ2-2|TRBV5-4
CASSFPTSGGRSEDTGELFF
TGTGCCAGCAGCTTTCCAACTAGCGGGGGGCGTAGTGAAGACACCGGGGAGCTGTTTTTT
>13|-|few|TRBJ1-2|TRBV7-2
CASSEVSGYGYTF
TGTGCCAGCAGCGAGGTGTCGGGATATGGCTACACCTTC
>14|-|-|TRBJ2-5|TRBV6-5
CASSYEDKQETQYF
TGTGCCAGCAGTTACGAGGACAAGCAAGAGACCCAGTACTTC
>15|TRBD2|many|TRBJ2-7|TRBV7-2
CASSLGAGGYYEQYF
TGTGCCAGCAGCTTAGGAGCGGGAGGATACTACGAGCAGTACTTC